This TCR beta chain was found in a study of T cells after yellow fever vaccination. General study results and limits: There was a possibility that FACS-sorted repertoires contained abundant clonotypes contaminating from the bulk population.

Using its own MiXCR run on the 5' RACE reads, TCRdb lists one record per CDR3 protein. The data hold roughly 120,000 distinct CDR3 sequences, with around 7.4% observed a single time. On this clonotype itself: Its antigen is undetermined. This clone may be a read error of a much larger clone one base away.

Between the trimmed V and J ends, which lost 10 bases and 4 bases, there was a span of 25 bases. This CDR3 contains 17 residues. The starting material was CD4+ T cells sorted from PBMCs, obtained roughly 10 days after the first yellow fever vaccination. The chain couples TRBV12-3 or TRBV12-4 to TRBJ2-2, with TRBD1 as a possible D gene (5 bases). This receptor was identified in a man between 18 and 29 years old who received the YFV17D yellow fever vaccine. In DNA form, the CDR3 reads TGTGCCATCCCCCCTGTGGTAACAGGCGCTTTCACCGGGGAGCTGTTTTTT. It codes for CAIPPVVTGAFTGELFF.